These 17 T cell receptor beta chains came from one sample sequenced in a study of T cell responses to AZD1222 COVID-19 vaccine. Here immunoSEQ multiplex PCR was the method, and the copy in TCRdb shows in-frame clones only, minus some. The profile shows about 130,000 clones, 89% of them singletons. Sequencing was performed on peripheral blood, taken on day 0 of AZD1222 vaccination. These receptors all come from an adult in good health.

The V call is TRBV4-2, the J call TRBJ2-7; TRBD2 matches at 11 bases. V shed 2 bases, J shed 5 bases, and the junction held 5 bases outside the gene matches. Germline values: CDR1 LGHNA, CDR2 YNFKEQ. The CDR3 is 15 amino acids. In nucleotides, the CDR3 is TGTGCCAGCAGCCAACTAGCGGGGGGTAACGACGAGCAGTACTTC. Residues: CASSQLAGGNDEQYF.

V usage is TRBV2 and J usage is TRBJ1-4; TRBD1 might be the D (5 bases). Trimming took off 8 bases at V and 4 bases at J, with 11 bases between the two ends. CDR1 and CDR2 from the germline V gene are SNHLY and FYNNEI. CDR3 length equals 13 residues. The CDR3 loop reads CASVRGINEKLFF. The CDR3 DNA reads TGTGCCAGCGTACGGGGGATTAATGAAAAACTGTTTTTT. The full variable domain, its missing parts supplied by reference TRBV2 and TRBJ1-4, is EPEVTQTPSHQVTQMGQEVILRCVPISNHLYFYWYRQILGQKVEFLVSFYNNEISEKSEIFDDQFSVERPDGSNFTLKIRSTKLEDSAMYFCASVRGINEKLFFGSGTQLSVL.

V and J are TRBV19 and TRBJ1-1; TRBD1 aligns across 10 bases. Trimming removed 7 bases from V and 1 base from J; junction bases left unmatched: 9. This CDR3 region has 16 residues. The germline V gene has CDR1 LNHDA and CDR2 SQIVND (reference sequence). CDR3 sequence reads: CASNVGQGNSNTEAFF. The CDR3 coding sequence is TGTGCCAGTAATGTGGGACAGGGGAATTCGAACACTGAAGCTTTCTTT.

V gene TRBV5-1 combines with J gene TRBJ1-5, with unresolved D. The V and J ends lost 4 bases and 6 bases respectively, with 14 bases between them. Looked up from germline, CDR1 is SGHRS and CDR2 is YFSETQ. CDR3 length: 14 residues. CDR3 sequence: CASSTDPGSQPQHF. CDR3 nucleotide sequence: TGCGCCAGCAGCACCGACCCCGGGAGTCAGCCCCAGCATTTT. Full variable domain (outside the CDR3, taken from reference TRBV5-1 and TRBJ1-5): KAGVTQTPRYLIKTRGQQVTLSCSPISGHRSVSWYQQTPGQGLQFLFEYFSETQRNKGNFPGRFSGRQFSNSRSEMNVSTLELGDSALYLCASSTDPGSQPQHFGDGTRLSIL.

This clone occurred a few times. The CDR3 nucleotides read TGTGCCAGCAGCGAGGGGGAGGGAAATTCACCCCTCCACTTT. Translating gives CASSEGEGNSPLHF. The rearrangement links TRBV9 to TRBJ1-6, with D possibly matching TRBD1 (6 bases). Germline lookup yields CDR1 SGDLS and CDR2 YYNGEE. The V and J ends lost 3 bases and 7 bases respectively, with 11 bases between them. There are 14 residues in the CDR3.

The V and J genes are TRBV11-3 and TRBJ2-7; possible D gene TRBD2, 6 bases. The CDR3 runs 14 residues. CDR1 and CDR2 (germline): SGHNT, YENEEA. V was clipped by 1 base and J by 7 bases, with 14 bases between them. CDR3 sequence reads: CASSLGGATGEQYF. The DNA of the CDR3 is TGTGCCAGCAGCTTAGGCGGGGCTACGGGGGAGCAGTACTTC. Looking up the rest from reference TRBV11-3 and TRBJ2-7 gives the full variable domain: EAGVVQSPRYKIIEKKQPVAFWCNPISGHNTLYWYLQNLGQGPELLIRYENEEAVDDSQLPKDRFSAERLKGVDSTLKIQPAELGDSAVYLCASSLGGATGEQYFGPGTRLTVT.

The rearrangement uses TRBV11-3 and TRBJ2-2; 9 bases are a match to TRBD2. Trimming took 2 bases from V and 3 from J; bases not matched to a gene: 1. This CDR3 is built from 15 residues. In germline, CDR1 is SGHNT, CDR2 YENEEA. Here the CDR3 DNA reads TGTGCCAGCAGCTTAAGCGGGGGGCACACCGGGGAGCTGTTTTTT. Its protein product is CASSLSGGHTGELFF.

The rearrangement joins TRBV10-2 to TRBJ1-3, with 9 bases matching TRBD1. CDR3 length: 16 amino acids. CDR1 WSHSY and CDR2 SAAADI come from the germline V gene. Losses at the gene ends were 6 bases for V and 2 bases for J; bases not matched to a gene: 8. CDR3: CASSSKQGAAGNTIYF. The CDR3 region has the DNA TGCGCCAGCAGCTCGAAACAGGGGGCGGCTGGAAACACCATATATTTT.

V usage is TRBV18 and J usage is TRBJ2-7, with D uncertain. Trimming removed 3 bases from V and 2 bases from J, with 5 bases in between. Germline loops: CDR1 KGHSH, CDR2 LQKENI. The CDR3 runs 12 residues. The CDR3 spells CASSPTAYEQYF. CDR3 sequence (DNA): TGTGCCAGCTCACCGACGGCCTACGAGCAGTACTTC.

The CDR3 reads CASSSGTYSYEQYF. CDR3 nucleotide sequence: TGTGCCAGCAGCTCCGGGACATACTCCTACGAGCAGTACTTC. The chain couples TRBV28 to TRBJ2-7, with D possibly TRBD1 on 6 matching bases. The CDR3 has 14 amino acids. Germline lookup yields CDR1 MDHEN and CDR2 SYDVKM. V was trimmed by 6 bases and J by 0 bases, leaving 12 bases between them.

This clone was recorded once. V is TRBV9 and J is TRBJ1-5; 11 bases are shared with TRBD1. Germline trimming cut 4 bases from V and 3 bases from J; bases unmatched to any gene: 9. Germline CDR1 reads SGDLS; CDR2 reads YYNGEE. CDR3 size: 17 residues. The CDR3 nucleotides read TGTGCCAGCAGCAGCCGGGACAGGGGGGATGACAATCAGCCCCAGCATTTT. As protein: CASSSRDRGDDNQPQHF.

The rearrangement links TRBV7-8 to TRBJ1-1, with D hard to call. Deletions cut 1 base from V and 10 bases from J, with 19 bases between. The CDR3 runs 15 residues. Germline loops: CDR1 SGHVS, CDR2 FQNEAQ. CDR3 DNA sequence: TGTGCCAGCAGCTTAGGGATTGGGGTGAGTGGTGGAGCTTTCTTT. Its translation: CASSLGIGVSGGAFF.

V is TRBV4-1 and J is TRBJ1-1; D is uncertain. Between the trimmed V and J ends, which lost 2 bases and 0 bases, there was a span of 7 bases. The CDR3 loop spans 14 amino acids. Germline CDR1 reads MGHRA; CDR2 reads YSYEKL. This CDR3 reads CASSQREMNTEAFF. The CDR3 nucleotides read TGCGCCAGCAGCCAACGGGAAATGAACACTGAAGCTTTCTTT.

The chain couples TRBV7-8 to TRBJ1-2, with D tentatively TRBD1 (5 bases). Germline assignment: CDR1 SGHVS and CDR2 FQNEAQ. V was clipped by 1 base and J by 4 bases, with 16 bases between them. The CDR3 covers 16 residues. The CDR3 DNA sequence: TGTGCCAGCAGCTTAGGGCGGGGCACTCATATCTATGGCTACACCTTC. Protein: CASSLGRGTHIYGYTF.

This chain connects TRBV3-1 (or the pseudogene TRBV3-2) to TRBJ1-5, with a possible D match to TRBD1 (6 bases). V was pared by 10 bases and J by 6 bases, with 13 bases between. Germline CDR1 and CDR2: LGHDT and YNNKEL (reference sequence). The CDR3 contains 12 residues. CDR3 in amino acids: CATLTGRQPQHF. DNA of the CDR3: TGTGCCACCCTCACAGGGCGTCAGCCCCAGCATTTT.

The chain couples TRBV30 to TRBJ1-6; 8 bases line up with TRBD1. The CDR3 has 14 residues. Germline CDR1 reads GTSNPN; CDR2 reads SVGIG (reference sequence). V dropped 1 base and J dropped 7; count of bases not matched to a gene: 3. CDR3 in DNA: TGTGCCTGGAGTGGGGGACAGGCCAATTCACCCCTCCACTTT. Residues: CAWSGGQANSPLHF. Combining the CDR3 with reference TRBV30 and TRBJ1-6 gives the whole variable domain SQTIHQWPATLVQPVGSPLSLECTVEGTSNPNLYWYRQAAGRGLQLLFYSVGIGQISSEVPQNLSASRPQDRQFILSSKKLLLSDSGFYLCAWSGGQANSPLHFGNGTRLTVT.

The rearrangement joins TRBV30 to TRBJ2-7; D is uncertain. V was pared by 0 bases and J by 10 bases, with 10 bases between. Germline V gene data show CDR1 as GTSNPN and CDR2 as SVGIG (reference sequence). The CDR3 loop spans 11 amino acids. The CDR3 loop is CAWSVKELQYF. The CDR3 DNA reads as TGTGCCTGGAGTGTAAAGGAGTTACAGTACTTC.